This T cell receptor (beta chain) emerged from a study of cytomegalovirus exposure and HLA in healthy donors. This PCR relied on a set of 60 Vbeta primers and 13 Jbeta primers. Only in-frame clones appear in the TCRdb table, and some are missing; sequencing was by immunoSEQ multiplex PCR. The data hold hundreds of thousands of clones, with around 89% observed a single time. Trimming removed 2 bases from V and 6 bases from J, with 14 bases in between. The CDR3 spans 15 residues. Germline assignment: CDR1 MNHEY and CDR2 SMNVEV (reference sequence). Notes on this clone: Its matching antigen is unknown.

General observations from the study: High specificity and sensitivity for cytomegalovirus status were reported for the classifier.

V and J are TRBV27 and TRBJ1-5; the D gene is possibly TRBD1 (5 bases). The sample taken for sequencing was PBMCs. This TCR was recovered from a woman younger than 35 in good health and CMV-seronegative. The CDR3 DNA reads as TGTGCCAGCAGTTTAAGGTGGTTGGGGGGTCAGCCCCAGCATTTT. It is translated as CASSLRWLGGQPQHF.